The 24 T cell receptor beta chains given below trace back to one sample, sequenced in a study of regulatory T cells in long-lasting Graves disease. As to time point: newly diagnosed GD, antithyroid drugs for less than 3 months. The authors made the TCR library using RNA they extracted from PBMCs. Arm-PCR with iRepertoire HTBI primers amplified the CDR3 regions for these TCR beta libraries. TCRdb ran MiXCR on the multiplex PCR reads and lists one entry per CDR3 protein. Counted here are some 500,000 distinct CDR3 sequences, more than 15% occurring once; the ten biggest clones make up about 25%. The same specimen was also included in a second study, on T cells in Graves' hyperthyroidism and ophthalmopathy.

Sequenced material: peripheral blood mononuclear cells (PBMCs), taken at new diagnosis, from a patient treated with antithyroid drugs. These receptors came from a woman aged 40-65 years with Graves disease.

This chain joins TRBV3-1 and TRBJ1-3; perhaps TRBD1 as D (5 bases). Germline assignment: CDR1 LGHDT and CDR2 YNNKEL (reference sequence). CDR3 length equals 14 residues. V lost 4 bases to trimming and J lost 4 bases, with 11 bases between them. This chain's CDR3 is CASSLPGFGNTIYF. The CDR3 DNA sequence: TGTGCCAGCAGCCTCCCAGGGTTCGGAAACACCATATATTTT.

This clonotype was counted at least ten times. The chain combines TRBV4-1 with TRBJ1-1, with D unclear. This CDR3 has 14 residues. Germline lookup yields CDR1 MGHRA and CDR2 YSYEKL. V was trimmed by 2 bases and J by 3 bases, leaving 10 bases between them. The CDR3 region has the DNA TGCGCCAGCAGCCAAATAAGCGGGGACACTGAAGCTTTCTTT. Its translation: CASSQISGDTEAFF.

There are many counts of this clonotype. The V call is TRBV6-5, the J call TRBJ1-1; a possible D gene is TRBD1 (5 bases). V gave up 2 bases and J gave up 6 bases, with 7 bases separating them. Germline V gene sequence: CDR1 MNHEY, CDR2 SVGAGI. This CDR3 spans 12 amino acids. As DNA, the CDR3 is TGTGCCAGCAGTTACGGGGGTTCTGAAGCTTTCTTT. This encodes CASSYGGSEAFF.

This clonotype was found many times. V and J are TRBV28 and TRBJ2-7, with 9 bases identical to TRBD1. The V gene end was trimmed by 6 bases and the J gene end by 1 base; junction bases not matched to a gene: 7. CDR1 is MDHEN and CDR2 is SYDVKM in the germline V gene. This CDR3 has 15 residues. CDR3 residues: CASSSGQGQSYEQYF. The DNA for the CDR3 is TGTGCCAGCAGCTCAGGACAGGGGCAGTCCTACGAGCAGTACTTC.

This clonotype was picked up a small number of times. The CDR3 protein is CASSQAASSQGNQPQHF. The CDR3 nucleotides are TGCGCCAGCAGCCAAGCTGCAAGCTCCCAGGGTAATCAGCCCCAGCATTTT. The chain combines TRBV4-1 with TRBJ1-5, with D perhaps matching TRBD1 (5 bases). Germline CDR1 MGHRA, CDR2 YSYEKL. The length of the CDR3 is 17 residues. The V and J ends lost 1 base and 4 bases respectively, with 17 bases between them.

V usage is TRBV18 and J usage is TRBJ2-3; 8 bases map to TRBD2. The trim removed 2 bases at V and 2 bases at J, leaving 6 bases unmatched. This CDR3 contains 16 residues. Looked up from germline, CDR1 is KGHSH and CDR2 is LQKENI. The CDR3 region has the DNA TGTGCCAGCTCACCATTACAGCGGGGGATCACAGATACGCAGTATTTT. It translates to CASSPLQRGITDTQYF.

This chain links TRBV3-1 with TRBJ1-6, with TRBD1 identical over 8 bases. The trim removed 4 bases at V and 5 bases at J, leaving 4 bases unmatched. Germline CDR1 LGHDT, CDR2 YNNKEL (reference sequence). The CDR3 is made up of 15 amino acids. The CDR3 sequence: CASSPTGVHNSPLHF. Here the CDR3 DNA reads TGTGCCAGCAGCCCGACAGGGGTTCATAATTCACCCCTCCACTTT.

Comments on this clonotype: A read error may be the cause here, since a much bigger clone is one base away. The chain couples TRBV6-5 to TRBJ1-2, with D uncertain. CDR3 size: 16 residues. The germline gives CDR1 MNHEY, CDR2 SVGAGI. CDR3: CASSYTAPSANYGCTF. CDR3 sequence (DNA): TGTGCCAGCAGTTACACAGCCCCGTCAGCTAACTATGGCTGCACCTTC.

For this clonotype: Compared with germline, one end of the junction differs, possibly owing to a read error. J is TRBJ1-5 and V is TRBV19, with 7 bases identical to TRBD1. Germline CDR1 and CDR2: LNHDA and SQIVND (reference sequence). This CDR3 is 21 amino acids long. The CDR3 reads CASSIRGHFQGVTYSNHPQHF. For the CDR3, the DNA is TGTGCCAGTAGTATTCGGGGGCATTTTCAGGGGGTGACCTATAGCAATCACCCCCAGCATTTT.

This rearrangement joins TRBV5-5 to TRBJ2-3; a possible D gene is TRBD2 (6 bases). Germline CDR1 and CDR2: SGHKS and YYEKEE (reference sequence). The CDR3 totals 16 residues. V gave up 1 base and J gave up 2 bases, with 14 bases separating them. The CDR3 DNA follows: TGTGCCAGCAGCTTGACGGGCCGGGGGTTCACAGATACGCAGTATTTT. Its protein is CASSLTGRGFTDTQYF.

This clonotype was observed at least ten times. This sequence joins TRBV18 and TRBJ1-4; maybe TRBD1 (6 bases). Germline values: CDR1 KGHSH, CDR2 LQKENI. The CDR3 is 15 residues long. V was cut by 3 bases and J by 8 bases, with 16 bases left in between. For the CDR3, the DNA is TGTGCCAGCTCACCCTCGGGACAAGGGGCAGAAAAACTGTTTTTT. It yields the protein CASSPSGQGAEKLFF.

This clonotype was counted many times. The chain carries TRBV5-1 and TRBJ1-4; D gene uncertain. CDR1 and CDR2 (germline): SGHRS, YFSETQ. V was cut by 0 bases and J by 8 bases, with 14 bases left in between. CDR3 size: 15 residues. CDR3 in amino acids: CASSLALSRGEKLFF. Here the CDR3 DNA reads TGCGCCAGCAGCTTGGCCCTCAGTCGTGGCGAAAAACTGTTTTTT. The entire variable domain, with the rest obtained from reference TRBV5-1 and TRBJ1-4, is as follows: KAGVTQTPRYLIKTRGQQVTLSCSPISGHRSVSWYQQTPGQGLQFLFEYFSETQRNKGNFPGRFSGRQFSNSRSEMNVSTLELGDSALYLCASSLALSRGEKLFFGSGTQLSVL.

The J gene is TRBJ2-5, the V gene TRBV4-1; the D is unclear. Trimming shortened V by 0 bases and J by 0 bases, and 2 bases separated the two germline ends. The CDR3 contains 13 residues. The germline gives CDR1 MGHRA, CDR2 YSYEKL. The CDR3 DNA reads as TGCGCCAGCAGCCAAGACAACCAAGAGACCCAGTACTTC. Encoded protein: CASSQDNQETQYF.

V gene TRBV6-2 or TRBV6-3 combines with J gene TRBJ1-2; 7 bases agree with TRBD1. The germline V gene encodes CDR1 MNHEY and CDR2 SVGEGT. The CDR3 is 15 residues long. The V segment lost 6 bases and the J segment 4 bases; nucleotides outside the gene matches: 11. CDR3 region: CASSAYLRDSYGYTF. CDR3 in DNA: TGTGCCAGCAGCGCTTACCTCAGGGACAGCTATGGCTACACCTTC.

The sample holds a few counts of this clonotype. This chain links TRBV6-2 or TRBV6-3 with TRBJ2-4; D may match TRBD1 or TRBD2 (7 bases each). Germline V CDR1 and CDR2: MNHEY, SVGEGT. The germline V and J ends were trimmed by 8 bases and 2 bases, with 13 bases remaining between them. There are 14 residues in the CDR3. CDR3 protein: CASQGGGPKNIQYF. The CDR3 coding sequence is TGTGCCAGCCAGGGGGGGGGTCCCAAAAACATTCAGTACTTC.

This clonotype was recorded many times. This rearrangement joins TRBV5-5 to TRBJ2-5, with D possibly matching TRBD1 (7 bases). CDR3 length: 16 amino acids. Trimming stripped 2 bases from V and 1 base from J, with 15 bases between. Per germline, CDR1 SGHKS and CDR2 YYEKEE (reference sequence). CDR3 sequence reads: CASSFRGVLLQETQYF. DNA of the CDR3: TGTGCCAGCAGCTTCAGGGGGGTTCTACTCCAAGAGACCCAGTACTTC.

This clonotype was detected a few times. CDR3 sequence: CASSQEGSRETQYF. The DNA of the CDR3 is TGTGCCAGCAGCCAAGAGGGGAGCAGAGAGACCCAGTACTTC. The genes are TRBV4-2 and TRBJ2-5; possibly TRBD2 for D (5 bases). V shed 0 bases and J shed 4 bases, with 9 bases lying between them. Germline CDR1 reads LGHNA; CDR2 reads YNFKEQ. This CDR3 comprises 14 residues.

At least ten counts were recorded for this clonotype. The chain combines TRBV7-9 with TRBJ2-7, with D perhaps matching TRBD2 (7 bases). The germline V gene encodes CDR1 SEHNR and CDR2 FQNEAQ (reference sequence). CDR3 length: 15 residues. With 7 bases removed from V and 6 bases from J, the gap between germline ends came to 22 bases. For the CDR3, the DNA is TGTGCCAGCATCCCCGGGTCTGGGGGGGCCCCCGAGCAGTACTTC. It is translated as CASIPGSGGAPEQYF.

This clonotype was seen ten or more times. The chain couples TRBV12-3 or TRBV12-4 to TRBJ1-5; a weak D match, TRBD1 (5 bases). The CDR3 contains 16 residues. With 5 bases removed from V and 1 base from J, the gap between germline ends came to 15 bases. CDR3 nucleotide sequence: TGTGCCAGCAGTGGAGGGCCAAGGGGAAGCAATCAGCCCCAGCATTTT. Translated, it gives CASSGGPRGSNQPQHF.

This clonotype was recorded a few times. A single base separates this from a much larger clone, so it may be a read error. This sequence joins TRBV2 and TRBJ2-2; perhaps TRBD2 as D (5 bases). This CDR3 is built from 13 residues. Trimming took off 6 bases at V and 7 bases at J, with 12 bases between the two ends. CDR1 is SNHLY, CDR2 FYNNEI, per germline. CDR3 DNA sequence: TGTGCCAGCAGGAATTTTAGCGACGGGGAGCTGTTTTTT. This encodes CASRNFSDGELFF.

This clonotype was seen a handful of times. The V gene is TRBV6-1, the J gene TRBJ1-1; perhaps TRBD1 as D (5 bases). With 6 bases removed from V and 12 bases from J, the gap between germline ends came to 17 bases. The CDR3 is made up of 12 amino acids. CDR1 is MNHNS, CDR2 SASEGT, per germline. The CDR3, as DNA: TGTGCCAGCAGACCCGGGTCTCGGACACCTTTCTTT. Residues: CASRPGSRTPFF.

This clonotype was detected a few times. The rearrangement uses TRBV20-1 and TRBJ1-1; tentative D call: TRBD1 (6 bases). Germline-derived CDR1 and CDR2 are DFQATT and SNEGSKA (reference sequence). Trimming pared 6 bases from V and 3 bases from J, leaving 14 bases between. The CDR3 runs 13 residues. This CDR3 is CSANRGADTEAFF. In DNA form, the CDR3 reads TGCAGTGCGAACCGGGGGGCGGACACTGAAGCTTTCTTT.

A few counts support this clonotype. The chain carries TRBV18 and TRBJ1-1; perhaps TRBD1 as D (5 bases). V was shortened by 5 bases and J by 7 bases, with 14 bases between the two germline ends. This CDR3 region has 13 residues. CDR1 KGHSH and CDR2 LQKENI come from the germline V gene. Here the CDR3 reads CASSGTPRGEAFF. DNA of the CDR3: TGTGCCAGCTCAGGGACGCCTCGGGGTGAAGCTTTCTTT.

This clonotype has more than one count but fewer than ten. The rearrangement joins TRBV20-1 to TRBJ1-1, with D possibly matching TRBD1 (5 bases). Germline CDR1 is DFQATT and CDR2 is SNEGSKA (reference sequence). V was shortened by 1 base and J by 3 bases, with 12 bases between the two germline ends. The length of the CDR3 is 14 residues. CDR3 sequence reads: CSARVGGRDTEAFF. The CDR3 nucleotides read TGCAGTGCTAGAGTGGGGGGTAGGGACACTGAAGCTTTCTTT.